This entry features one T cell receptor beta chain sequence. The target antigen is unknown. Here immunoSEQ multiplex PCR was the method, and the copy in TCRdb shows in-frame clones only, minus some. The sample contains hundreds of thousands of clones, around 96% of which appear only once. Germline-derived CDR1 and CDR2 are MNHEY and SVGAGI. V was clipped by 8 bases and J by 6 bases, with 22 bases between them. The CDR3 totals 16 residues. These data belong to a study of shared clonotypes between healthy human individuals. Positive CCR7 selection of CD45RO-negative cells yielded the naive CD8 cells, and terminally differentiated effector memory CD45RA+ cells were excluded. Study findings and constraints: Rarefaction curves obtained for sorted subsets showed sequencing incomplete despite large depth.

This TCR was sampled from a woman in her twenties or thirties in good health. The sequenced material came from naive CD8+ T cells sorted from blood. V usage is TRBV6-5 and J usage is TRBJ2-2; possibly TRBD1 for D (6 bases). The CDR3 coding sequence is TGTGCCAGCGGTTGGCAGGGGCCGGTCCCCGCCGGGGAGCTGTTTTTT. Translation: CASGWQGPVPAGELFF.